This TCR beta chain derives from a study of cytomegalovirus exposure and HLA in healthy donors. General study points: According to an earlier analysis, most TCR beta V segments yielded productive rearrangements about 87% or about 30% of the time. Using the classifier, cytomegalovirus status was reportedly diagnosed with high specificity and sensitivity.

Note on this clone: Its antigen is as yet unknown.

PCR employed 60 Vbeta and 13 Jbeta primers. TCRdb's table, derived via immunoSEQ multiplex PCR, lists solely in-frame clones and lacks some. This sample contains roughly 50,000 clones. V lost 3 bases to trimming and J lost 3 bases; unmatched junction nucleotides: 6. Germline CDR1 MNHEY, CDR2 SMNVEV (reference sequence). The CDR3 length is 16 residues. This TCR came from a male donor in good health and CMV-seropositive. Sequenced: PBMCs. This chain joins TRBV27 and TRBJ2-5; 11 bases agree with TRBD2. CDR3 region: CASSFYGTSGEETQYF. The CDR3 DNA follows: TGTGCCAGCAGTTTCTACGGGACTAGCGGAGAAGAGACCCAGTACTTC.